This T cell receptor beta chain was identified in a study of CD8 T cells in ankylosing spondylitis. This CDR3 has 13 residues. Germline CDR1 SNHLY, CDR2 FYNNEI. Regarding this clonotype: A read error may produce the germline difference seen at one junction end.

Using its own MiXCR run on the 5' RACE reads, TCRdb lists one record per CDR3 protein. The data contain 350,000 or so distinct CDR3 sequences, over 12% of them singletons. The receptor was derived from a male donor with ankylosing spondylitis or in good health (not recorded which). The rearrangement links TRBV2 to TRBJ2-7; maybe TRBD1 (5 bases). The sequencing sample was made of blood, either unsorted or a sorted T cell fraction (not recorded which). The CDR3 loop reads CASSEAQGHPWGF. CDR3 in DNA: TGTGCCAGCAGTGAAGCTCAGGGCCACCCCTGGGGATTC.